The clone carrying this T cell receptor (beta chain) came up a few times. The data were obtained in a study of control samples from healthy donors and cancer patients. Trimming left V 3 bases short and J 4 bases short, with 7 bases between. Germline loops: CDR1 WNHNN, CDR2 SYGVQD (reference sequence). This CDR3 comprises 12 residues. The method was immunoSEQ multiplex PCR; TCRdb's version includes in-frame clones alone and lacks a portion of them. The repertoire holds about 120,000 clones, with 85% to 95% as singletons. The rearrangement joins TRBV10-1 to TRBJ2-7; D call uncertain. Source material: blood. This receptor was identified in a man aged 25 to 45 in good health. Here the CDR3 reads CASSDHLYEQYF. CDR3 DNA: TGCGCCAGCAGTGACCACCTATACGAGCAGTACTTC.